A single TCR beta chain is shown here with its context. The data stem from a study of blood T cell repertoires in COVID-19. The CDR3 has 17 residues. The germline V gene encodes CDR1 SGDLS and CDR2 YYNGEE. Losses at the gene ends were 3 bases for V and 8 bases for J; bases not matched to a gene: 16. Authors' methods: It was from reference gene primer amplification that nucleated cell counts were estimated. This table comes from immunoSEQ multiplex PCR, and its TCRdb copy is limited to in-frame clones, with some not included. That table supplies the V and J calls and clone size; D and trimming were determined from the DNA. The repertoire holds 200,000 to 250,000 clones, with approximately 87% as singletons.

Material: peripheral blood. J is TRBJ1-4 and V is TRBV9; 7 bases are a match to TRBD1. This receptor was obtained from a man in his 60s with acute or convalescent COVID-19. In nucleotides, the CDR3 is TGTGCCAGCAGCGGAGACCTCCAGGGGGACCGGGGGGAAAAACTGTTTTTT. This encodes CASSGDLQGDRGEKLFF. The whole variable domain, remainder taken from reference TRBV9 and TRBJ1-4, is DSGVTQTPKHLITATGQRVTLRCSPRSGDLSVYWYQQSLDQGLQFLIQYYNGEERAKGNILERFSAQQFPDLHSELNLSSLELGDSALYFCASSGDLQGDRGEKLFFGSGTQLSVL.